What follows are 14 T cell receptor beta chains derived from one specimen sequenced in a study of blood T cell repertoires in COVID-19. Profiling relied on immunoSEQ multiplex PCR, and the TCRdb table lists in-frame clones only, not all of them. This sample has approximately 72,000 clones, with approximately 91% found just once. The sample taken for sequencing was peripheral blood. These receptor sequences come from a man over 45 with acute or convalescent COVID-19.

DNA of the CDR3: TGTGCCAGCAGCTTGTCCTGGGGACAGGGTAATACGCAGTATTTT. Amino acid sequence: CASSLSWGQGNTQYF. This chain joins TRBV7-2 and TRBJ2-3, with 9 nucleotides matching TRBD1. The ends lost 3 bases at V and 7 bases at J; junction bases unmatched: 8. Germline V gene data show CDR1 as SGHTA and CDR2 as FQGNSA. The CDR3 is 15 amino acids.

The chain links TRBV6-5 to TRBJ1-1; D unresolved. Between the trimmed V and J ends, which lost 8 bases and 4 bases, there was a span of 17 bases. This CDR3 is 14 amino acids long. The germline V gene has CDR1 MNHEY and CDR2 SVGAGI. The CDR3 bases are TGTGCCAGCTTAAGGACGGGATGGGGCACTGAAGCTTTCTTT. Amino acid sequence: CASLRTGWGTEAFF.

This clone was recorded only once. The CDR3 DNA is TGCGCCAGCAGTGATGAAGCGGGGCTGGTCGAGCAGTACTTC. This codes for CASSDEAGLVEQYF. The chain has TRBV10-2 and TRBJ2-7; TRBD2 matches at 7 bases. Germline CDR1 WSHSY, CDR2 SAAADI. The CDR3 covers 14 residues. Trimming at V came to 3 bases and at J to 6 bases, leaving 8 bases not matched to a gene.

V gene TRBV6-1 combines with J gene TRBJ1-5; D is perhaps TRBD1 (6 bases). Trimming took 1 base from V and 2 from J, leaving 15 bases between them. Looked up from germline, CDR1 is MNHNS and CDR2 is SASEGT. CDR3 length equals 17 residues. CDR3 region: CASSEEGGGRRNQPQHF. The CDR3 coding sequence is TGTGCCAGCAGTGAAGAAGGGGGGGGTCGGCGCAATCAGCCCCAGCATTTT.

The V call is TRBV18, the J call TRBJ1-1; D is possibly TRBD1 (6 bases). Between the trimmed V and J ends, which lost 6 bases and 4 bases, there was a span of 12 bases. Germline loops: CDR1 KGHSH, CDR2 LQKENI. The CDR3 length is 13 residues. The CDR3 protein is CASSRTAGTEAFF. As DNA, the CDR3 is TGTGCCAGCTCCCGGACAGCCGGCACTGAAGCTTTCTTT.

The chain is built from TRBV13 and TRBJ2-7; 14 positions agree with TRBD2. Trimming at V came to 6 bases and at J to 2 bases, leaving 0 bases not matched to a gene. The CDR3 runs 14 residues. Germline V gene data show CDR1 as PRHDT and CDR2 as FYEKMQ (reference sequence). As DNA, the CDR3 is TGTGCCAGCAGGACTAGCGGGGGGGCCTACGAGCAGTACTTC. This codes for CASRTSGGAYEQYF. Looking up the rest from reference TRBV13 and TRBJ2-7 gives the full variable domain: AAGVIQSPRHLIKEKRETATLKCYPIPRHDTVYWYQQGPGQDPQFLISFYEKMQSDKGSIPDRFSAQQFSDYHSELNMSSLELGDSALYFCASRTSGGAYEQYFGPGTRLTVT.

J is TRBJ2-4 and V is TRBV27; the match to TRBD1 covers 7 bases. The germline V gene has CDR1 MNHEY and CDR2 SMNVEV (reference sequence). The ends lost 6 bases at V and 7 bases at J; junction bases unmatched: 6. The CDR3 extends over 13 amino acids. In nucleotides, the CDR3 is TGTGCCAGCAGGCAGGGACAGCGGAACATTCAGTACTTC. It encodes CASRQGQRNIQYF.

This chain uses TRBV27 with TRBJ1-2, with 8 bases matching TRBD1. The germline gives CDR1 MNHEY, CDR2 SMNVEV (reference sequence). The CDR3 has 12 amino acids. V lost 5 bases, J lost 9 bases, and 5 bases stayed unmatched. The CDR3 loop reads CASSGQGGSYTF. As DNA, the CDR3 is TGTGCCAGCAGTGGACAGGGAGGGAGCTACACCTTC.

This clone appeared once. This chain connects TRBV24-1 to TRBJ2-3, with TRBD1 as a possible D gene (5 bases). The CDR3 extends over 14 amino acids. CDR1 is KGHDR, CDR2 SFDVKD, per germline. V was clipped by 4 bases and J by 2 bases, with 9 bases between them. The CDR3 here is CATSEQVSTDTQYF. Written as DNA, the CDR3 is TGTGCCACCAGTGAACAGGTTTCCACAGATACGCAGTATTTT.

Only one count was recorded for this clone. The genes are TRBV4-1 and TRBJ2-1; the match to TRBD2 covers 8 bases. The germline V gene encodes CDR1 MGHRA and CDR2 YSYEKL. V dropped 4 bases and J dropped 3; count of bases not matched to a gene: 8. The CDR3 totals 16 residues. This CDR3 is CASSRLDSGDYNEQFF. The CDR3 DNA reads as TGCGCCAGCAGCCGCCTGGATAGCGGGGACTACAATGAGCAGTTCTTC.

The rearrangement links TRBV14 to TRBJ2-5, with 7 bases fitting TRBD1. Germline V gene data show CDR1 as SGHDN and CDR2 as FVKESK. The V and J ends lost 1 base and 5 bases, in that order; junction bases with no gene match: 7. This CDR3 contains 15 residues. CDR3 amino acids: CASSQVRGRAETQYF. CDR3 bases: TGTGCCAGCAGCCAAGTGAGGGGGCGAGCGGAGACCCAGTACTTC.

The CDR3 reads CASTQGGVSYEQYF. The CDR3 DNA reads as TGTGCCAGCACCCAAGGAGGGGTCTCCTACGAGCAGTACTTC. The chain has TRBV6-6 and TRBJ2-7; the D gene is possibly TRBD2 (6 bases). The CDR3 totals 14 residues. Germline V gene sequence: CDR1 MNHNY, CDR2 SVGAGI (reference sequence). With 7 bases removed from V and 0 bases from J, the gap between germline ends came to 13 bases.

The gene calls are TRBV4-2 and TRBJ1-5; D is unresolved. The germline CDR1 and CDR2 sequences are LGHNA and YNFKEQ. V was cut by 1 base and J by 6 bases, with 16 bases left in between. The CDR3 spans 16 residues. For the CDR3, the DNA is TGTGCCAGCAGCCAAGCCCGACTGTCTATGGGTCAGCCCCAGCATTTT. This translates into CASSQARLSMGQPQHF.

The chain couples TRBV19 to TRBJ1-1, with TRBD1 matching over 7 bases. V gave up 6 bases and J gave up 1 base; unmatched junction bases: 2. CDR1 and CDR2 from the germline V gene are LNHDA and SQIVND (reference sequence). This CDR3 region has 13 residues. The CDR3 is CASRDRTNTEAFF. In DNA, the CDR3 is TGTGCCAGTAGGGACAGGACGAACACTGAAGCTTTCTTT.